The 18 T cell receptor beta chains given below trace back to one sample, sequenced in a study of T-cell memory formation after mild COVID-19. TCRdb reprocessed the 5' RACE reads via MiXCR and lists one record per CDR3 protein. The table records roughly 250,000 distinct CDR3 sequences, approximately 16% of them present only once. What was sequenced was PBMCs or a T cell subset sorted from them (not recorded which). Receptor source: a man younger than 30 who had mild COVID-19 (a few samples of this study predate the infection). Cell type and time point are not known.

The chain has TRBV5-1 and TRBJ1-2; D call uncertain. Germline V gene lookup returns CDR1 SGHRS and CDR2 YFSETQ. The V end lost 4 bases, the J end lost 6 bases, and 13 bases lay between the germline ends. The CDR3 has 13 residues. CDR3 region: CASSPRDRHGYTF. CDR3 in DNA: TGCGCCAGCAGCCCGAGGGATCGACATGGCTACACCTTC.

This clonotype was found many times. V usage is TRBV7-2 and J usage is TRBJ2-7, with TRBD2 identical over 7 bases. The CDR3 is made up of 12 amino acids. The V gene's germline CDR1 is SGHTA and CDR2 FQGNSA. The ends lost 5 bases at V and 6 bases at J; junction bases unmatched: 4. This CDR3 is CASSLRTSEQYF. CDR3 in DNA: TGTGCCAGCAGCCTCAGGACTAGCGAGCAGTACTTC. Full variable domain (outside the CDR3, taken from reference TRBV7-2 and TRBJ2-7): GAGVSQSPSNKVTEKGKDVELRCDPISGHTALYWYRQSLGQGLEFLIYFQGNSAPDKSGLPSDRFSAERTGGSVSTLTIQRTQQEDSAVYLCASSLRTSEQYFGPGTRLTVT.

This chain links TRBV7-2 with TRBJ2-4; 8 bases are shared with TRBD1. Germline V gene sequence: CDR1 SGHTA, CDR2 FQGNSA. V trimming: 0 bases; J trimming: 7 bases; junction bases outside the gene matches: 5. The CDR3 consists of 15 residues. The CDR3 sequence is CASSLAQGAWNIQYF. In DNA, the CDR3 is TGTGCCAGCAGCTTAGCGCAGGGGGCATGGAACATTCAGTACTTC.

This clonotype came up a few times. The chain uses TRBV20-1 and TRBJ2-4; D is possibly TRBD2 (6 bases). The CDR3 covers 11 residues. From germline, CDR1 is DFQATT and CDR2 SNEGSKA (reference sequence). Trimming cost V 5 bases and J 9 bases, with 11 bases left between them. CDR3 loop: CSASGLSIQYF. The CDR3 DNA follows: TGCAGTGCTTCGGGACTGAGCATTCAGTACTTC.

This sequence joins TRBV5-8 and TRBJ2-2; D possibly corresponds to TRBD1 (6 bases). Trimming removed 3 bases from V and 6 bases from J, with 12 bases in between. This CDR3 comprises 14 residues. In germline, CDR1 is SGHTS, CDR2 YDEGEE. CDR3 DNA: TGTGCCAGCAGCTCCTCAGGGGTAGCCGGGGAGCTGTTTTTT. It specifies CASSSSGVAGELFF.

This clonotype was picked up many times. V is TRBV12-3 or TRBV12-4 and J is TRBJ1-2; D uncertain. Trimming pared 8 bases from V and 7 bases from J, leaving 17 bases between. CDR3 length equals 13 residues. CDR3 in DNA: TGTGCCAGCTCGGCAGGCTGGAGCGGTGGCTACACCTTC. Protein: CASSAGWSGGYTF.

The chain links TRBV2 to TRBJ1-1, with D unresolved. Germline values: CDR1 SNHLY, CDR2 FYNNEI. V shed 4 bases and J shed 5 bases, with 11 bases lying between them. The length of the CDR3 is 13 residues. CDR3 sequence reads: CASSVEEATEAFF. The CDR3 nucleotides are TGTGCCAGCAGTGTAGAGGAGGCAACTGAAGCTTTCTTT.

The gene calls are TRBV7-2 and TRBJ1-6; 7 nucleotides align to TRBD1. This CDR3 comprises 12 residues. The V gene's germline CDR1 is SGHTA and CDR2 FQGNSA. J was trimmed by 11 bases and V by 5 bases; bases with no gene match: 3. The CDR3 region has the DNA TGTGCCAGCAGCGGACAGGTACCACCCCTCCACTTT. Translated: CASSGQVPPLHF.

The chain joins TRBV5-6 to TRBJ2-1; 13 nucleotides agree with TRBD2. Germline CDR1 and CDR2: SGHDT and YYEEEE. After removal of 7 bases from V and 6 bases from J, the junction contained 13 bases not matched to a gene. The CDR3 extends over 17 amino acids. CDR3 nucleotide sequence: TGTGCCAGCTCTACCTACTCCGGGACTAGCGGGGTCAATGAGCAGTTCTTC. This encodes CASSTYSGTSGVNEQFF.

This clonotype was seen only a few times. This chain's CDR3 is CASSPGQGISYEQYF. The CDR3 nucleotides are TGCGCCAGCAGCCCGGGACAGGGGATTTCCTACGAGCAGTACTTC. The J gene is TRBJ2-7, the V gene TRBV5-1; 10 bases align to TRBD1. The V gene end was trimmed by 4 bases and the J gene end by 1 base; junction bases not matched to a gene: 5. In germline, CDR1 is SGHRS, CDR2 YFSETQ. The CDR3 is 15 amino acids.

V gene TRBV6-6 combines with J gene TRBJ1-4; no clear D. V was pared by 0 bases and J by 10 bases, with 9 bases between. Germline V lookup: CDR1 MNHNY, CDR2 SVGAGI (reference sequence). CDR3 length: 13 residues. The CDR3: CASSYSPSGKLFF. CDR3 bases: TGTGCCAGCAGTTACTCCCCTTCCGGAAAACTGTTTTTT.

The CDR3 loop reads CASTQGQGGYNSPLHF. In nucleotides, the CDR3 is TGTGCCAGCACCCAGGGACAGGGGGGCTATAATTCACCCCTCCACTTT. V is TRBV12-3 or TRBV12-4 and J is TRBJ1-6, with 11 bases fitting TRBD1. CDR3 length: 16 residues. The V gene end was trimmed by 7 bases and the J gene end by 3 bases; junction bases not matched to a gene: 5.

This clonotype was observed at least ten times. The chain uses TRBV7-3 and TRBJ1-1; 8 bases match TRBD1. The CDR3 has 13 amino acids. The V gene end was trimmed by 3 bases and the J gene end by 4 bases; junction bases not matched to a gene: 1. From germline, CDR1 is SGHTA and CDR2 FQGTGA. The CDR3 DNA is TGTGCCAGCAGCTTGACAGGGGCCACTGAAGCTTTCTTT. It is translated as CASSLTGATEAFF.

V is TRBV7-9 and J is TRBJ2-5; D ambiguous. The length of the CDR3 is 11 residues. Germline CDR1 SEHNR, CDR2 FQNEAQ (reference sequence). V was clipped by 8 bases and J by 5 bases, with 9 bases between them. CDR3 in DNA: TGTGCCAGCTCCATCTTTGAGACCCAGTACTTC. This translates into CASSIFETQYF.

This clonotype came up a few times. The chain carries TRBV7-3 and TRBJ2-1; 8 positions agree with TRBD2. The CDR3 spans 15 residues. Germline loops: CDR1 SGHTA, CDR2 FQGTGA. The ends lost 6 bases at V and 0 bases at J; junction bases unmatched: 4. CDR3 residues: CASSQSGGSYNEQFF. DNA for the CDR3: TGTGCCAGCAGTCAGAGCGGGGGCTCCTACAATGAGCAGTTCTTC.

There are a few counts of this clonotype. This chain connects TRBV7-2 to TRBJ2-5, with D hard to call. Germline V lookup: CDR1 SGHTA, CDR2 FQGNSA. Trimming removed 3 bases from V and 4 bases from J, with 6 bases in between. This CDR3 is built from 12 residues. Written as DNA, the CDR3 is TGTGCCAGCAGCTTCGCCCGAGAGACCCAGTACTTC. The encoded protein is CASSFARETQYF.

This chain connects TRBV4-1 to TRBJ2-3; TRBD2 aligns across 15 bases. V was clipped by 4 bases and J by 6 bases; unmatched bases: 11. Germline V CDR1 and CDR2: MGHRA, YSYEKL. CDR3 length equals 18 residues. The CDR3 here is CASSLDAVGTSGGDTQYF. DNA of the CDR3: TGCGCCAGCAGCCTAGATGCCGTGGGGACTAGCGGGGGGGATACGCAGTATTTT.

This clonotype was seen a handful of times. The chain has TRBV2 and TRBJ2-2; TRBD1 might be the D (5 bases). Germline V gene data show CDR1 as SNHLY and CDR2 as FYNNEI. V was pared by 7 bases and J by 4 bases, with 13 bases between. CDR3 length equals 14 residues. CDR3 DNA: TGTGCCAGCACAGGAGACAGTGGCACCGGGGAGCTGTTTTTT. Protein sequence: CASTGDSGTGELFF.